This is a list of T cell receptor beta chains from one sample in a study of blood T cells in healthy people across ages. Via MiXCR, TCRdb re-called the 5' RACE reads, giving one row per CDR3 protein. The sample records about 1.4 million distinct CDR3 sequences, approximately 60% being singletons. What was sequenced was blood. These receptors were obtained from a man between 18 and 35 years old in good health. Both conserved end residues are part of each CDR3. A D gene is named only where the DNA matches it firmly. Size is stated for part of the rows, as once, few or many counts, or as a class when the clone is expanded.

j_call d_call v_call clone_size cdr3_nt cdr3_aa
TRBJ1-5 TRBD1 TRBV27 . TGTGCCAGCAGTCTCGGACAGGGGGCAGGCCAGCCCCAGCATTTT CASSLGQGAGQPQHF
TRBJ2-7 . TRBV20-1 few TGCAGTGCCAGCCCCGATCTGGAGCAGTACTTC CSASPDLEQYF
TRBJ2-7 TRBD1 TRBV29-1 . TGCAGCGTTGTCCGACAGGGGGCGGGGGAGCAGTACTTC CSVVRQGAGEQYF
TRBJ2-3 . TRBV20-1 . TGCAGTGCTAGAGATCACACCGAGGGCCGCACAGATACGCAGTATTTT CSARDHTEGRTDTQYF
TRBJ1-6 . TRBV4-3 many TGCGCCAGCAGCCAAGCAGGGCCTTCTTCACCCCTCCACTTT CASSQAGPSSPLHF
TRBJ2-1 . TRBV15 . TGTGCCACCAGCAGAATACAGGGGGGGGTAAACAATGAGCAGTTCTTC CATSRIQGGVNNEQFF
TRBJ1-6 . TRBV7-2 few TGTGCCAGCAGCCACTTAACAGATTCACCCCTCCACTTT CASSHLTDSPLHF
TRBJ2-6 . TRBV10-3 . TGTGCCTCCTACGGGGACGTATCTGGGGCCAACGTCCTGACTTTC CASYGDVSGANVLTF
TRBJ2-7 . TRBV9 few TGTGCCAGCAGCGCGGACGACGGAAGCTCCTACGAGCAGTACTTC CASSADDGSSYEQYF
TRBJ2-1 . TRBV27 few TGTGCCAGCAGTGGGGGGACGAATGAGCAGTTCTTC CASSGGTNEQFF
TRBJ2-2 . TRBV14 once TGTGCCGGCAGCGACGACTTGACCGGGGAGCTGTTTTTT CAGSDDLTGELFF
TRBJ2-1 TRBD2 TRBV20-1 . TGCAGTGCTGGAGGAGGACTAGCGGGAGGGCCTCGCCGGTTCGATGAGCAGTTCTTC CSAGGGLAGGPRRFDEQFF
TRBJ1-3 . TRBV15 . TGTGCCACCAGCACCTACTCTGGAAACACCATATATTTT CATSTYSGNTIYF
TRBJ2-6 . TRBV7-7 . TGTGCTAGCAGCTTAGGCCCCACAGGGTCTGGGGCCAACGTCCTGACTTTC CASSLGPTGSGANVLTF
TRBJ1-5 . TRBV6-6 . TGTGCCAGCAGTGACAAGGGTAATCAGCCCCAGCATTTT CASSDKGNQPQHF
TRBJ1-2 . TRBV29-1 . TGCAGCGTTGAAGACCGGACGGCTAACTATGGCTACACCTTC CSVEDRTANYGYTF
TRBJ1-2 . TRBV3-1 . TGTGCCAGCAGCCAGGGGCTTTTGGCTAACTATGGCTACACCTTC CASSQGLLANYGYTF
TRBJ2-7 . TRBV6-1 . TGTGCCACACAGGGTCCTATCTCCTACGAGCAGTACTTC CATQGPISYEQYF
TRBJ1-2 . TRBV3-1 few TGTGCCAGCAGCCAAGAGGGCCGCGGCTACACCTTC CASSQEGRGYTF
TRBJ2-5 . TRBV6-6 . TGTGCCAGCAACGGCCAACCAGCCGTTAAAGAGACCCAGTACTTC CASNGQPAVKETQYF
TRBJ2-7 . TRBV20-1 . TGCAGTGCTAGAGTAGACAGTGGAGACTGGGCCTCATACGAGCAGTACTTC CSARVDSGDWASYEQYF
TRBJ2-5 . TRBV7-2 . TGTGCCAGCAGCCCATACGGGAGCGATCAAGAGACCCAGTACTTC CASSPYGSDQETQYF
TRBJ2-5 . TRBV29-1 . TGCAGCGCCACCGGCGACCCAAGGGAGACCCAGTACTTC CSATGDPRETQYF
TRBJ2-5 . TRBV9 . TGTGCCAGCAGCGTAGAGGTAGGGGTACAGACCCAGTACTTC CASSVEVGVQTQYF
TRBJ2-1 . TRBV11-2 few TGTGCCAGCAGCCCCGTCACTAGAACTTCCTACAATGAGCAGTTCTTC CASSPVTRTSYNEQFF
TRBJ2-3 . TRBV7-9 . TGTGCCAGCACCCAGGGGGAGGCCAGCACAGATACGCAGTATTTT CASTQGEASTDTQYF
TRBJ2-3 . TRBV27 . TGTGCCAGCAGTTTATTAGAGGGGTTCGGGTCAGATACGCAGTATTTT CASSLLEGFGSDTQYF
TRBJ2-4 . TRBV28 . TGTGCCAGCAGTTTCCCCGACTTAGCCAAAAACATTCAGTACTTC CASSFPDLAKNIQYF
TRBJ1-1 . TRBV20-1 . TGCAGTGCTAGGGTGGTGAACACTGAAGCTTTCTTT CSARVVNTEAFF
TRBJ1-2 . TRBV2 . TGTGCCAGCAGCACAGGGACCTATGGCTACACCTTC CASSTGTYGYTF
TRBJ2-1 . TRBV9 few TGTGCCAGCGTCCGGGGTACGGGCTACAATGAGCAGTTCTTC CASVRGTGYNEQFF
TRBJ1-2 . TRBV27 . TGTGCCAGCAGTTTCTCTCGGATCTATGGCTACACCTTC CASSFSRIYGYTF
TRBJ2-4 . TRBV3-1 . TGTGCCAGCAGCCAAGATGACTATACAAACATTCAGTACTTC CASSQDDYTNIQYF
TRBJ2-7 . TRBV4-3 . TGCGCCAGCAGCCAAGAGGGACACTCCTACGAGCAGTACTTC CASSQEGHSYEQYF
TRBJ1-1 . TRBV25-1 . TGTGCCAGCACTCCATCAGGGTACACTGAAGCTTTCTTT CASTPSGYTEAFF
TRBJ2-7 . TRBV20-1 many TGCAGCGCCGGGTCGTCCTACGAGCAGTACTTC CSAGSSYEQYF
TRBJ2-1 . TRBV20-1 . TGCAGTGCTGATGGGAGGCAAGGGAGCGGCAATGAGCAGTTCTTC CSADGRQGSGNEQFF
TRBJ2-7 . TRBV5-1 . TGCGCCAGCAGCTCCGAAGGGCTCAGCCGCGAGCAGTACTTC CASSSEGLSREQYF
TRBJ2-1 TRBD1 TRBV4-1 . TGCGCCAGCAGCCATGACAGGGGGAGGAATGAGCAGTTCTTC CASSHDRGRNEQFF
TRBJ1-2 . TRBV6-5 . TGTGCCAGCAGTTACTATCCCGGACTCTATGGCTACACCTTC CASSYYPGLYGYTF
TRBJ2-7 . TRBV10-3 . TGTGCCATCAGTGAGGGTGCGGGGGCGACCTACGAGCAGTACTTC CAISEGAGATYEQYF
TRBJ1-1 . TRBV4-3 . TGCGCCAGCAGCCAAGATACGACGGGGAACACTGAAGCTTTCTTT CASSQDTTGNTEAFF
TRBJ1-2 TRBD1 TRBV10-3 . TGTGCCATCCCAGGGGGAGACTATGGCTACACCTTC CAIPGGDYGYTF
TRBJ2-3 TRBD2 TRBV7-6 . TGTGCCAGCAGCTTAGAGGTCCCTAGCGGGCCGACAGATACGCAGTATTTT CASSLEVPSGPTDTQYF
TRBJ2-3 TRBD1 TRBV5-1 . TGCGCCAGCAGCCCTAGGACAGGGAAGGATACGCAGTATTTT CASSPRTGKDTQYF
TRBJ2-7 TRBD1 TRBV6-6 . TGTGCCAGCAGTTGGGGACAGGGGACGTCCTACGAGCAGTACTTC CASSWGQGTSYEQYF
TRBJ2-1 . TRBV29-1 . TGCAGCGTACACGCGGCGAGCTCCTACAATGAGCAGTTCTTC CSVHAASSYNEQFF
TRBJ2-1 TRBD1 TRBV20-1 . TGCAGTGCTGGACAGATGACAGGGGACACCTACAATGAGCAGTTCTTC CSAGQMTGDTYNEQFF
TRBJ2-4 . TRBV20-1 few TGCAGTGCTAGACCCTTGTCCTTAGCCAAAAACATTCAGTACTTC CSARPLSLAKNIQYF
TRBJ1-2 . TRBV20-1 . TGCAGTGCTAGAGATCCAGCCCTCGGCTATGGCTACACCTTC CSARDPALGYGYTF
TRBJ2-7 . TRBV20-1 . TGCAGTGCTAGATTTCGGGACATCTACGAGCAGTACTTC CSARFRDIYEQYF
TRBJ1-1 . TRBV27 . TGTGCCAGCAGTTTATCAGGTTGGACTGAAGCTTTCTTT CASSLSGWTEAFF
TRBJ1-4 . TRBV20-1 . TGCAGTGCGAAGAGAGGGGCAGGGTGGGAAAAACTGTTTTTT CSAKRGAGWEKLFF
TRBJ2-7 . TRBV6-5 . TGTGCCAGCAGACCCGGGGGCACAGGATCCTCCTACGAGCAGTACTTC CASRPGGTGSSYEQYF
TRBJ2-7 . TRBV2 . TGTGCCAGCAGTGTAGAAATGAACTACGAGCAGTACTTC CASSVEMNYEQYF